A selection of T cell receptor beta chains follows, all from one sample in a study of blood T cell repertoires in COVID-19. This table comes from immunoSEQ multiplex PCR, and its TCRdb copy is limited to in-frame clones, with some not included. Of 200,000 to 250,000 clones in the sample, roughly 85% were seen once. Input material: PBMCs or T cells enriched from blood (not recorded which). These receptor sequences come from a woman between 45 and 60 years old with acute COVID-19. Each CDR3 is given with its conserved first and last residue.

j_call | v_call | cdr3_length | cdr3_aa
TRBJ2-2 | TRBV7-6 | 15 | CASSLATGGTGELFF
TRBJ2-1 | TRBV6-5 | 15 | CATTRDGRSYNEQFF
TRBJ2-5 | TRBV7-8 | 14 | CASSTRTDQETQYF
TRBJ1-1 | TRBV7-8 | 13 | CASTLAGGTEAFF
TRBJ1-6 | TRBV15 | 15 | CATSRGTEGSSPLHF
TRBJ2-1 | TRBV30 | 15 | CAWSVRLAGGSEQFF
TRBJ2-4 | TRBV19 | 13 | CAASQGAKNIQYF
TRBJ1-2 | TRBV30 | 16 | CAWSKQVIGGVGGYTF
TRBJ1-3 | TRBV25-1 | 17 | CASSATPGQSAGNTIYF
TRBJ2-1 | TRBV3-1/TRBV3-2 | 16 | CASSQALGGPDNEQFF
TRBJ1-5 | TRBV6-2/TRBV6-3 | 15 | CASSPFGQSNQPQHF
TRBJ2-7 | TRBV6-6 | 15 | CASSYTPTGAYEQYF
TRBJ2-2 | TRBV7-2 | 14 | CASSEQSNTGELFF
TRBJ1-2 | TRBV12-3/TRBV12-4 | 13 | CASSLELPYGYTF
TRBJ1-1 | TRBV6-6 | 17 | CASSPRPTGSVYTEAFF
TRBJ1-1 | TRBV25-1 | 14 | CASSGDIMNTEAFF
TRBJ2-2 | TRBV7-2 | 15 | CASRFSGGATGELFF
TRBJ1-4 | TRBV7-7 | 15 | CASSLGEGANEKLFF
TRBJ1-1 | TRBV4-1 | 16 | CASSLREGRGGTEAFF
TRBJ1-2 | TRBV4-3 | 15 | CASSQKWAGFFGYTF
TRBJ1-5 | TRBV19 | 16 | CASSQTGTGANQPQHF
TRBJ1-5 | TRBV5-4 | 14 | CASSLQGPNQPQHF
TRBJ2-1 | TRBV11-3 | 14 | CASSLDGTLGEQFF
TRBJ1-1 | TRBV15 | 14 | CATSSTVMNTEAFF
TRBJ1-5 | TRBV29-1 | 13 | CSVGTGSNQPQHF
TRBJ1-3 | TRBV10-3 | 11 | CATGWGNTIYF
TRBJ1-3 | TRBV19 | 16 | CASSIVGQGNGNTIYF
TRBJ1-1 | TRBV30 | 13 | CAWSVQVGPEAFF
TRBJ1-1 | TRBV10-3 | 16 | CAISGSLRDRDTEAFF
TRBJ1-6 | TRBV7-8 | 16 | CASSGDRRTYNSPLHF
TRBJ2-3 | TRBV11-3 | 16 | CASSRTLGQGADTQYF
TRBJ2-7 | TRBV20-1 | 14 | CSASRRDRGYEQYF
TRBJ1-2 | TRBV19 | 14 | CASSMVQGFYGYTF
TRBJ2-6 | TRBV11-2 | 15 | CASSPEYFGANVLTF
TRBJ1-2 | TRBV29-1 | 13 | CSAQRGEDYGYTF
TRBJ2-5 | TRBV2 | 15 | CASSNGRQGRETQYF
TRBJ2-7 | TRBV2 | 16 | CASRRPGTSGPYEQYF
TRBJ2-5 | TRBV20-1 | 11 | CSANGGKTQYF
TRBJ1-2 | TRBV7-2 | 15 | CASSLSLQGANGYTF
TRBJ2-5 | TRBV9 | 13 | CASSREAGETQYF
TRBJ1-1 | TRBV7-6 | 13 | CASSPGGNTEAFF
TRBJ2-3 | TRBV13 | 14 | CASSTYLQGNTQYF
TRBJ2-5 | TRBV19 | 14 | CASSIDLEGETQYF
TRBJ2-2 | TRBV5-1 | 15 | CASSARGVDGGELFF
TRBJ2-6 | TRBV5-8 | 18 | CASSTGKGQGSGANVLTF
TRBJ1-2 | TRBV6-5 | 13 | CASSQQGLGGYTF
TRBJ1-4 | TRBV2 | 12 | CASSRDTEKLFF
TRBJ1-1 | TRBV7-2 | 14 | CASSLKGGQGRAFF
TRBJ2-1 | TRBV29-1 | 14 | CSVHTDLPYNEQFF
TRBJ1-2 | TRBV4-2 | 13 | CASSQEGLYGYTF
TRBJ1-1 | TRBV20-1 | 14 | CSASARLINTEAFF
TRBJ1-3 | TRBV9 | 16 | CASSARLTGDGNTIYF
TRBJ1-3 | TRBV5-1 | 15 | CASSLGQGLGNTIYF
TRBJ1-1 | TRBV6-5 | 13 | CATVRDRYTEAFF